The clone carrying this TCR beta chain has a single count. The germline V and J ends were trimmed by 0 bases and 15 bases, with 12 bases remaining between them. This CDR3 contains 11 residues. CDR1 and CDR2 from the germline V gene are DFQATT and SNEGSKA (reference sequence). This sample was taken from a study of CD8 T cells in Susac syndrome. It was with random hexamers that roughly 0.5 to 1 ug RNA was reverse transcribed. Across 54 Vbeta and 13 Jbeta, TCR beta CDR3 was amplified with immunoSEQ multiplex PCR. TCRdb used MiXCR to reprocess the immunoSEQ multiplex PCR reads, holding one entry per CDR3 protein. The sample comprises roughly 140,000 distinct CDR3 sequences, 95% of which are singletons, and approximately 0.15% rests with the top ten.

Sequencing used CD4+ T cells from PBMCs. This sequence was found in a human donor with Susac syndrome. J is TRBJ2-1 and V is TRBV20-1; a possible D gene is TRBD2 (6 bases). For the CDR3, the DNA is TGCAGTGCTAGAGAGGAAACTAGCCCGTTCTTC. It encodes CSAREETSPFF.